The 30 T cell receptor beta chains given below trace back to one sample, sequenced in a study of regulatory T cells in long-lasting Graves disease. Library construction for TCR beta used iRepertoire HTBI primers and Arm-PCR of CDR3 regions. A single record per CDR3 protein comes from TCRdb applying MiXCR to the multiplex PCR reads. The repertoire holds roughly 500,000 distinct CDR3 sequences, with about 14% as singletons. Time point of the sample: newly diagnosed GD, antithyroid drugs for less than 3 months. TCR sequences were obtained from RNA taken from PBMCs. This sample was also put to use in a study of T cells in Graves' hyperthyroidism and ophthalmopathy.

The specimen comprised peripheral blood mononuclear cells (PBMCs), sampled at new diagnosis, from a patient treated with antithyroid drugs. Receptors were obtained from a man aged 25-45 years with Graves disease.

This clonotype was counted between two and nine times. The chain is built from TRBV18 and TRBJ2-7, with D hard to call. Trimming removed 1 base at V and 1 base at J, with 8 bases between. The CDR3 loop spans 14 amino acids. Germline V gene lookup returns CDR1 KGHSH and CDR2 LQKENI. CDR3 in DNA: TGTGCCAGCTCACCACAAGCGCTTTCCTACGAGCAGTACTTC. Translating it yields CASSPQALSYEQYF.

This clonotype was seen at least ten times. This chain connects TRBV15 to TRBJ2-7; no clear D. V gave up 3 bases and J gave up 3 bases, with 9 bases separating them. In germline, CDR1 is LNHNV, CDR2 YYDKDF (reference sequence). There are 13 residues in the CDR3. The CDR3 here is CATSSDKYYEQYF. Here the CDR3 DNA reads TGTGCCACCAGCAGCGACAAGTACTACGAGCAGTACTTC.

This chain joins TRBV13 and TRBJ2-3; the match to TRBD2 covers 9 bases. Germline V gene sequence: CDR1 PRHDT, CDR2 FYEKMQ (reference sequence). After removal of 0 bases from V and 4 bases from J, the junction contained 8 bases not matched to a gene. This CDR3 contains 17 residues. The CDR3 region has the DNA TGTGCCAGCAGCTTAGGCCTAAGCGGGAGGAGGTCAGATACGCAGTATTTT. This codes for CASSLGLSGRRSDTQYF.

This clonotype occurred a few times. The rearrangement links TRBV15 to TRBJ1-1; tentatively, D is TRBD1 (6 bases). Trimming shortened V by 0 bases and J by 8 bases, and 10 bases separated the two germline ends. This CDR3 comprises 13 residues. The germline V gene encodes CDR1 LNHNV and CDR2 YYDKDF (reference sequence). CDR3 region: CATSREGGAEAFF. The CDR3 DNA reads TGTGCCACCAGCAGAGAGGGGGGCGCAGAAGCTTTCTTT.

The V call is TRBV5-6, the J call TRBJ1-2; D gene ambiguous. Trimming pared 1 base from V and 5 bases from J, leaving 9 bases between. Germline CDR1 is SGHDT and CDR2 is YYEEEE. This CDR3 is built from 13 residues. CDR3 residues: CASSLNSGYGYTF. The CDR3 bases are TGTGCCAGCAGCTTGAACAGTGGTTATGGCTACACCTTC.

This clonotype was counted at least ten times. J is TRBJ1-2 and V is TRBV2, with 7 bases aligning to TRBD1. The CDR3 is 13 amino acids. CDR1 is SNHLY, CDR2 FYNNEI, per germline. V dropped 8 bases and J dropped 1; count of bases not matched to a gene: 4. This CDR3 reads CASGDSLNYGYTF. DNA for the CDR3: TGTGCCAGCGGGGACAGCCTTAACTATGGCTACACCTTC.

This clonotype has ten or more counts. CDR3 DNA: TGTGCCAGCATCCCCAGGCTCCAAGAGACCCAGTACTTC. This codes for CASIPRLQETQYF. This rearrangement joins TRBV6-2 or TRBV6-3 to TRBJ2-5; D gene uncertain. CDR1 is MNHEY and CDR2 is SVGEGT in the germline V gene. Trimming took off 7 bases at V and 1 base at J, with 10 bases between the two ends. This CDR3 has 13 residues.

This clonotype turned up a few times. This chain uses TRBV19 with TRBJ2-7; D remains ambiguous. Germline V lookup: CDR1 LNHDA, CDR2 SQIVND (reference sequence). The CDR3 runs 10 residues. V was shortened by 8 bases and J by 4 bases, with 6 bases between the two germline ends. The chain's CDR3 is CASGPYEQYF. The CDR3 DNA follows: TGTGCCAGTGGCCCTTACGAGCAGTACTTC.

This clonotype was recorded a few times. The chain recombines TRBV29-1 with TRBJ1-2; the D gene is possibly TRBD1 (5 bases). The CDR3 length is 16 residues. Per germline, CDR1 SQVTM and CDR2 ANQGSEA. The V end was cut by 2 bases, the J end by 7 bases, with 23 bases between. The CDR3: CSVELVGPESPVGYTF. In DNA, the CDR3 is TGCAGCGTTGAATTGGTGGGGCCCGAATCGCCAGTTGGCTACACCTTC. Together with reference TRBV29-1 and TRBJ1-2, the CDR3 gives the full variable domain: SAVISQKPSRDICQRGTSLTIQCQVDSQVTMMFWYRQQPGQSLTLIATANQGSEATYESGFVIDKFPISRPNLTFSTLTVSNMSPEDSSIYLCSVELVGPESPVGYTFGSGTRLTVV.

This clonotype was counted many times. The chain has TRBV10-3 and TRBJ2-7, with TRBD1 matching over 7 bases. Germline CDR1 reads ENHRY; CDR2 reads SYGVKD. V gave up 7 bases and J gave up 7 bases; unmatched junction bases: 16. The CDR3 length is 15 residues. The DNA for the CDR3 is TGTGCCATCACTATGACACAGGGGACCTTCGGGGAGCAGTACTTC. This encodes CAITMTQGTFGEQYF.

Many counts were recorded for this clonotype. CDR3 DNA sequence: TGTGCCAGCAGAACCGACAGGGGAGGAACCTACACCTTC. This translates into CASRTDRGGTYTF. The chain combines TRBV28 with TRBJ1-2; 8 bases match TRBD1. With V trimmed by 6 bases and J by 10 bases, 10 bases remained unmatched. This CDR3 spans 13 amino acids. Germline CDR1 MDHEN, CDR2 SYDVKM.

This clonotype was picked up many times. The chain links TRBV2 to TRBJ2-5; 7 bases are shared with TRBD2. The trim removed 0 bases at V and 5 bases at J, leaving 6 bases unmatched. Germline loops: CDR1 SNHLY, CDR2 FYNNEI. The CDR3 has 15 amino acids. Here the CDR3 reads CASSEALSGGETQYF. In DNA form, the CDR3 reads TGTGCCAGCAGTGAAGCTCTTTCCGGGGGGGAGACCCAGTACTTC.

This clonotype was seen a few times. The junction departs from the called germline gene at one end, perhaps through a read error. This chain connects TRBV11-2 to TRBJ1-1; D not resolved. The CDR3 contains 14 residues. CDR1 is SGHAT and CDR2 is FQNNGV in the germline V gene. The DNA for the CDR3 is TGTGCCAGCAGCTTAACAGACACCAACACTGAAGTTTTCTTT. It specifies CASSLTDTNTEVFF.

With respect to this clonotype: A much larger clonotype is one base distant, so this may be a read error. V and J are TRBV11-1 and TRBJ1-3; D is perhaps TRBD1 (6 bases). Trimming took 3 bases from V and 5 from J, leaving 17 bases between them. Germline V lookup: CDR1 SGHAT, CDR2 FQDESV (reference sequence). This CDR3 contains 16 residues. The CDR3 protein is CASSLGGQIRRNTIYF. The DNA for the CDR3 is TGTGCCAGCAGCTTGGGAGGACAGATCAGACGAAACACCATATATTTT.

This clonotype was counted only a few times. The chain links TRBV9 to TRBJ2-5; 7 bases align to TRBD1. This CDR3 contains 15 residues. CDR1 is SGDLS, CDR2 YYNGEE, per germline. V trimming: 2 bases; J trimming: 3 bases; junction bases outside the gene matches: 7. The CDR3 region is CASSVSGTEKETQYF. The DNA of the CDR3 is TGTGCCAGCAGCGTCTCCGGGACAGAAAAAGAGACCCAGTACTTC. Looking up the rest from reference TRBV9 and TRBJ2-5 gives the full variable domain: DSGVTQTPKHLITATGQRVTLRCSPRSGDLSVYWYQQSLDQGLQFLIQYYNGEERAKGNILERFSAQQFPDLHSELNLSSLELGDSALYFCASSVSGTEKETQYFGPGTRLLVL.

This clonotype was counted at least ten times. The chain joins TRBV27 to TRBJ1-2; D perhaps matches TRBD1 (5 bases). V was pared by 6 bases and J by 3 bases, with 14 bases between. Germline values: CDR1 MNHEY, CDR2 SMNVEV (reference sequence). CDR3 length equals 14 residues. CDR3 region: CASSPYQGDYGYTF. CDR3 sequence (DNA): TGTGCCAGCAGCCCTTACCAGGGCGACTATGGCTACACCTTC.

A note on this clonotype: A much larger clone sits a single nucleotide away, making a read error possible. CDR3 nucleotide sequence: TGCATGCCCGTGGCAGGGGGTTCATACGAGCAGTACTTC. Its protein is CMPVAGGSYEQYF. The chain links TRBV20-1 to TRBJ2-7; 7 positions match TRBD1. The CDR3 is 13 residues long. The germline gives CDR1 DFQATT, CDR2 SNEGSKA (reference sequence).

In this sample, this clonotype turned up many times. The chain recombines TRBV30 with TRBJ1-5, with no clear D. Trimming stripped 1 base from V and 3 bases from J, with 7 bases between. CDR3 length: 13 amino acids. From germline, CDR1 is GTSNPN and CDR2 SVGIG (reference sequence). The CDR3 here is CAWSDGNNQPQHF. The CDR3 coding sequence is TGTGCCTGGAGTGACGGTAACAATCAGCCCCAGCATTTT. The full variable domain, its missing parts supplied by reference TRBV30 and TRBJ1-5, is SQTIHQWPATLVQPVGSPLSLECTVEGTSNPNLYWYRQAAGRGLQLLFYSVGIGQISSEVPQNLSASRPQDRQFILSSKKLLLSDSGFYLCAWSDGNNQPQHFGDGTRLSIL.

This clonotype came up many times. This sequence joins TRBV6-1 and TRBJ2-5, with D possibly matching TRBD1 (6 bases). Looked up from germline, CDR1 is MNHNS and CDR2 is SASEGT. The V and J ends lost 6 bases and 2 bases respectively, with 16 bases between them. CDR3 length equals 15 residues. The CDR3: CASSQTGSAQETQYF. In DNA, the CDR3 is TGTGCCAGCAGCCAAACAGGGTCCGCTCAAGAGACCCAGTACTTC.

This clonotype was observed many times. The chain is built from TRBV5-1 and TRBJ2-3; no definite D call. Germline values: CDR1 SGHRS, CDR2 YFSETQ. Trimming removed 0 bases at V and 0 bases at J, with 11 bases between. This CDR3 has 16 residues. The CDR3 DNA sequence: TGCGCCAGCAGCTTGGTTGGACGGCCTAGCACAGATACGCAGTATTTT. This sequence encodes CASSLVGRPSTDTQYF.

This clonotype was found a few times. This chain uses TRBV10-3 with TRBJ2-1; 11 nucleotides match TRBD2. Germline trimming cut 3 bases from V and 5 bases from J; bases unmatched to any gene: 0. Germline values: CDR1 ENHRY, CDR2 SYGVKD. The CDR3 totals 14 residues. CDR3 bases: TGTGCCATCAGTGATAGCGGGAGGGACAATGAGCAGTTCTTC. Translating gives CAISDSGRDNEQFF.

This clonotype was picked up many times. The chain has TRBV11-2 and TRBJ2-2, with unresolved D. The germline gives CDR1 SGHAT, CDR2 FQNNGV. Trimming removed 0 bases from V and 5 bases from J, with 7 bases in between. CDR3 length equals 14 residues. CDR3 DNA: TGTGCCAGCAGCTTAGAGCGAGTTACCGGGGAGCTGTTTTTT. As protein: CASSLERVTGELFF.

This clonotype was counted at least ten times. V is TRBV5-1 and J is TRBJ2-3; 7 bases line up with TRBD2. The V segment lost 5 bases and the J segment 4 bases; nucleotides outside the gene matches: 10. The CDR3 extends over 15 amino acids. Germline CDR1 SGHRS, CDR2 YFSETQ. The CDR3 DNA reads TGCGCCAGCAGTAACGAAGCGGGACCGGCAGATACGCAGTATTTT. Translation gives CASSNEAGPADTQYF.

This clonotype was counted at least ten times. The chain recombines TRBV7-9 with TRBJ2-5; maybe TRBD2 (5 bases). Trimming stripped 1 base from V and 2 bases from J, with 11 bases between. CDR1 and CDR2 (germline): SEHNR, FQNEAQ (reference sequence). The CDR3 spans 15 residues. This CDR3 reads CASSLVTSGQETQYF. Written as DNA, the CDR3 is TGTGCCAGCAGCTTAGTCACCAGCGGACAAGAGACCCAGTACTTC.

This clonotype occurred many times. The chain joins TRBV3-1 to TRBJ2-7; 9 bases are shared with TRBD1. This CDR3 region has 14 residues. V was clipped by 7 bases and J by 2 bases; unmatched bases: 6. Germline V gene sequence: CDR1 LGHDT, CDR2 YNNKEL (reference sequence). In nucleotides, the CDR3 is TGTGCCAGCACCCCGGACAGGGGAACCTACGAGCAGTACTTC. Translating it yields CASTPDRGTYEQYF.

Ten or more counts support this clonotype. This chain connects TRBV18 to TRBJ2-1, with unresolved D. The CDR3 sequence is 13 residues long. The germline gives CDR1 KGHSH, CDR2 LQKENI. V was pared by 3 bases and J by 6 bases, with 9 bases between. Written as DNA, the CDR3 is TGTGCCAGCTCACCCGGCGGAATCAATGAGCAGTTCTTC. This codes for CASSPGGINEQFF.

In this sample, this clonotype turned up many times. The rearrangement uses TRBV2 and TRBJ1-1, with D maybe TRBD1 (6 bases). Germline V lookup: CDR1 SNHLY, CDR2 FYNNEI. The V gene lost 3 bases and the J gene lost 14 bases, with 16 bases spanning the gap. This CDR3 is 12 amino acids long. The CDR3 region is CASSEDSKGAFF. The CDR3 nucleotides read TGTGCCAGCAGTGAGGACAGCAAAGGGGCCTTCTTT.

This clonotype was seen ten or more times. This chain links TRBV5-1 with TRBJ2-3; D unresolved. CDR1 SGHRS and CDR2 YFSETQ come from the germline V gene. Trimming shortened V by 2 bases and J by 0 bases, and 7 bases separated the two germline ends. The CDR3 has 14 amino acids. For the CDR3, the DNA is TGCGCCAGCAGCTTCCGGGCTAGCACAGATACGCAGTATTTT. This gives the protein CASSFRASTDTQYF.

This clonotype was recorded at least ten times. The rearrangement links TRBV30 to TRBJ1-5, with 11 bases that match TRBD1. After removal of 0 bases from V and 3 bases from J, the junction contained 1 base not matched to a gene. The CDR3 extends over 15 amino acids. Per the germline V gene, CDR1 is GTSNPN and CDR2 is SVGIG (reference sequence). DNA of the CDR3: TGTGCCTGGAGTGTGGGACAGGGGGTCAATCAGCCCCAGCATTTT. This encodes CAWSVGQGVNQPQHF.

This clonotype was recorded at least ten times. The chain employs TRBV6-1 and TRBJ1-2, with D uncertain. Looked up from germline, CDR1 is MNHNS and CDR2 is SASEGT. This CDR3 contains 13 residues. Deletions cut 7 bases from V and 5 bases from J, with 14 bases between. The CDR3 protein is CASILDGKYGYTF. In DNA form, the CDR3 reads TGTGCCAGCATACTGGACGGGAAATATGGCTACACCTTC.